This record covers a single T cell receptor (beta chain). This sample was included in a study of blood T cell repertoires in COVID-19. Study in general: The samples span acute and convalescent COVID-19 from the United States, Italy and Spain. The cDNA or gDNA used as material had been derived from T cells, B-cell-depleted T cells, or PBMCs.

Authors' methods: It was from reference gene primer amplification that nucleated cell counts were estimated. Here immunoSEQ multiplex PCR was the method, and the copy in TCRdb shows in-frame clones only, minus some. V, J and clone size are taken as reported in that table, and D and trimming were inferred from the DNA itself. The data contain roughly 110,000 clones, 80% to 95% of them singletons. V lost 7 bases and J lost 11, with 12 bases in between. The CDR3 sequence is 10 residues long. The germline gives CDR1 MNHEY, CDR2 SVGAGI. The rearrangement joins TRBV6-5 to TRBJ2-7; D perhaps matches TRBD1 (5 bases). Sequenced material: peripheral blood. This receptor was obtained from a woman aged 25 to 45 with acute or convalescent COVID-19. The DNA for the CDR3 is TGTGCCAGCATAAGGGGCAGGGAGTACTTC. Amino acids: CASIRGREYF.